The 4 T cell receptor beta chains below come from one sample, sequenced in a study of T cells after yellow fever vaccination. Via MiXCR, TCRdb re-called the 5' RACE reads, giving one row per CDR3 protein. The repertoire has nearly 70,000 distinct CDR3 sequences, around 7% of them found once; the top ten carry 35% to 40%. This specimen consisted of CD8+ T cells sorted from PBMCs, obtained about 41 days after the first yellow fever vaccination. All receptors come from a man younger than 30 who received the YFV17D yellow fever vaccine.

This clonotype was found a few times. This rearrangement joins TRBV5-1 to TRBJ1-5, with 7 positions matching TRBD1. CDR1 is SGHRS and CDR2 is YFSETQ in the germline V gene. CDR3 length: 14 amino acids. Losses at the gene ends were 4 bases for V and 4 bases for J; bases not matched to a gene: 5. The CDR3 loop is CASSETGWNQPQHF. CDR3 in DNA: TGCGCCAGCAGCGAGACAGGGTGGAATCAGCCCCAGCATTTT.

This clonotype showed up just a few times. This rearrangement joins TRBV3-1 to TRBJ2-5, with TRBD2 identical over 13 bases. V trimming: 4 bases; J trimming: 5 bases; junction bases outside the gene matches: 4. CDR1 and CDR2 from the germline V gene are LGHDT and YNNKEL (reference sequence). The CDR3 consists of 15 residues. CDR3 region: CASSPGLAGAETQYF. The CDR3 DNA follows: TGTGCCAGCAGCCCAGGACTAGCGGGGGCGGAGACCCAGTACTTC.

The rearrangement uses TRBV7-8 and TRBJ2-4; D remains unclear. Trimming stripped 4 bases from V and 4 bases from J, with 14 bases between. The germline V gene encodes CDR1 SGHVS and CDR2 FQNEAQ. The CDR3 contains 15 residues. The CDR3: CASSSVTGRKNIQYF. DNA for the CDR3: TGTGCCAGCAGCTCCGTAACGGGCCGGAAAAACATTCAGTACTTC.

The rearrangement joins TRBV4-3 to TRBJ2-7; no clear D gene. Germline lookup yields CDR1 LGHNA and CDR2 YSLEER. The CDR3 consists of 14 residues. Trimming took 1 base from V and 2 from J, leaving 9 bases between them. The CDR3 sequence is CASSQVDGAYEQYF. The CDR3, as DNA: TGCGCCAGCAGCCAAGTCGACGGAGCCTACGAGCAGTACTTC.